The TCR beta chain described here comes from a study of beta chain features in type 1 diabetes. Notes on the study in general: All four CD4+ subsets from Type 1 diabetes patients carried moderately but significantly shorter TCRB CDR3s.

The whole isolated RNA underwent reverse transcription, so sequencing captured expressed TCRB transcripts. Sequenced by immunoSEQ multiplex PCR; TCRdb stores in-frame clones only, minus some. Of under 300,000 clones listed, roughly 13% were seen once; the top ten hold roughly 0.019%. The CDR3 covers 18 residues. The junction had 11 bases not matched to a gene; V was cut back by 0 bases and J by 6 bases. Germline V gene sequence: CDR1 MGHRA, CDR2 YSYEKL. As regards this clone: Its antigen is undetermined.

The clonotype originates from a man aged 25 to 40 with type 1 diabetes. Sequencing was carried out using naive CD4+ T cells from blood. J is TRBJ2-3 and V is TRBV4-1; TRBD2 agrees at 11 bases. The DNA for the CDR3 is TGCGCCAGCAGCCAAGATTGGTCTAGCGGGAGGTTCCCCGATACGCAGTATTTT. This sequence encodes CASSQDWSSGRFPDTQYF.